Below, 15 T cell receptor beta chains from the same sample are listed, as sequenced in a study of blood T cell repertoires in COVID-19 (TCRdb year 2020). Preparation of the library involved the immunoSEQ multiplex PCR assay. TCRdb's version of the immuneACCESS table is confined to in-frame rearrangements and falls short of the full clone set. An unresolved V gene accounts for under half of the shortfall where checked; the remainder is of unknown origin. This sample holds 100,000 to 150,000 clones; 80% to 85% were observed only once. The ten largest clones take up 8.4% of the sample. The sample taken for sequencing was peripheral blood. These receptors all stem from an older woman with active or convalescent COVID-19.

This clone was recorded only once. The rearrangement links TRBV7-9 to TRBJ1-6; possibly TRBD1 for D (5 bases). Germline loops: CDR1 SEHNR, CDR2 FQNEAQ (reference sequence). The V end lost 3 bases, the J end lost 8 bases, and 11 bases lay between the germline ends. The CDR3 has 14 residues. CDR3 sequence: CASSFAGRDSPLHF. The CDR3 coding sequence is TGTGCCAGCAGCTTTGCGGGGCGGGATTCACCCCTCCACTTT.

The V call is TRBV9, the J call TRBJ2-6, with D tentatively TRBD2 (5 bases). In germline, CDR1 is SGDLS, CDR2 YYNGEE. The V gene lost 3 bases and the J gene lost 1 base, with 14 bases spanning the gap. The CDR3 length is 17 residues. The CDR3 coding sequence is TGTGCCAGCAGCGGCTCACTAGGGCCGTCTGGGGCCAACGTCCTGACTTTC. As protein: CASSGSLGPSGANVLTF.

This clone was recorded only once. This rearrangement joins TRBV27 to TRBJ1-1; D is perhaps TRBD1 (6 bases). Trimming removed 6 bases from V and 4 bases from J, with 18 bases in between. The CDR3 sequence is 15 residues long. Germline CDR1 and CDR2: MNHEY and SMNVEV (reference sequence). The CDR3 DNA sequence: TGTGCCAGCAGCGTTATGAGGGGGTTGAGCACTGAAGCTTTCTTT. The encoded protein is CASSVMRGLSTEAFF.

V is TRBV4-3 and J is TRBJ2-7; a possible D gene is TRBD2 (6 bases). Germline CDR1 is LGHNA and CDR2 is YSLEER. CDR3 length equals 14 residues. V lost 4 bases, J lost 2 bases, and 12 bases lay in between. CDR3 DNA sequence: TGCGCCAGCAGCCCCCTAAGCGGGCCCTACGAGCAGTACTTC. As protein: CASSPLSGPYEQYF.

This clone occurred once. J is TRBJ2-3 and V is TRBV6-5, with 8 bases aligning to TRBD1. V shed 6 bases, J shed 1 base, and the junction held 3 bases outside the gene matches. The germline V gene has CDR1 MNHEY and CDR2 SVGAGI. The CDR3 sequence is 14 residues long. The CDR3 nucleotides read TGTGCCAGCAGAGAGACAGGGGGCACAGATACGCAGTATTTT. Encoded protein: CASRETGGTDTQYF.

This chain links TRBV19 with TRBJ2-7; 12 bases align to TRBD2. The V gene's germline CDR1 is LNHDA and CDR2 SQIVND (reference sequence). J lost 6 bases, V lost 9 bases, and 12 bases had no gene match. The CDR3 sequence is 15 residues long. The CDR3 loop is CASTPGTSGFGEQYF. The CDR3 DNA follows: TGTGCCAGCACCCCGGGGACTAGCGGGTTTGGCGAGCAGTACTTC.

The V gene is TRBV28, the J gene TRBJ2-7, with 8 bases fitting TRBD2. J gave up 1 base and V 10 bases, and 15 bases lay outside the gene matches. This CDR3 has 16 amino acids. Germline V gene lookup returns CDR1 MDHEN and CDR2 SYDVKM. The CDR3 spells CATWSSSGSLSYEQYF. CDR3 sequence (DNA): TGTGCCACCTGGAGCTCAAGCGGGAGTCTTTCCTACGAGCAGTACTTC.

The chain uses TRBV7-9 and TRBJ2-2; D might be TRBD2 (6 bases). Germline V CDR1 and CDR2: SEHNR, FQNEAQ (reference sequence). The CDR3 covers 15 residues. The germline V and J ends were trimmed by 3 bases and 5 bases, with 13 bases remaining between them. The CDR3 region has the DNA TGTGCCAGCAGCTTTGGATCCGGAGGGACCGGGGAGCTGTTTTTT. Translation: CASSFGSGGTGELFF.

This clone was counted a few times. Here the CDR3 DNA reads TGTGCCAGCCGGGGCAGGGGGGAAAACATTCAGTACTTC. Its translation: CASRGRGENIQYF. The chain couples TRBV12-3 or TRBV12-4 to TRBJ2-4; a weak D match, TRBD1 (7 bases). There are 13 residues in the CDR3. Deletions cut 8 bases from V and 5 bases from J, with 13 bases between.

The rearrangement uses TRBV6-5 and TRBJ1-2, with TRBD1 as a possible D gene (5 bases). CDR1 MNHEY and CDR2 SVGAGI come from the germline V gene. Trimming stripped 3 bases from V and 6 bases from J, with 17 bases between. This CDR3 has 15 residues. CDR3 sequence: CASSYQWGGFDGYTF. The CDR3 coding sequence is TGTGCCAGCAGTTATCAGTGGGGGGGGTTCGATGGCTACACCTTC.

The gene calls are TRBV19 and TRBJ2-5; 7 bases line up with TRBD1. CDR1 is LNHDA and CDR2 is SQIVND in the germline V gene (reference sequence). The CDR3 contains 13 residues. With V trimmed by 6 bases and J by 2 bases, 3 bases remained unmatched. In DNA form, the CDR3 reads TGTGCCAGTAGAAGGGGACAGCAAGAGACCCAGTACTTC. This encodes CASRRGQQETQYF. The full variable domain, in which reference TRBV19 and TRBJ2-5 provide the parts outside the CDR3, is DGGITQSPKYLFRKEGQNVTLSCEQNLNHDAMYWYRQDPGQGLRLIYYSQIVNDFQKGDIAEGYSVSREKKESFPLTVTSAQKNPTAFYLCASRRGQQETQYFGPGTRLLVL.

This clone was seen more than once but under ten times. This chain joins TRBV5-4 and TRBJ1-1; perhaps TRBD1 as D (6 bases). The germline CDR1 and CDR2 sequences are SGHNT and YYREEE (reference sequence). The CDR3 consists of 16 residues. V was trimmed by 3 bases and J by 0 bases, leaving 15 bases between them. The CDR3 is CASSSRTQGLNTEAFF. CDR3 DNA sequence: TGTGCCAGCAGCTCGCGAACACAGGGTTTGAACACTGAAGCTTTCTTT.

The sample holds a few counts of this clone. The rearrangement uses TRBV9 and TRBJ1-1; perhaps TRBD1 as D (6 bases). V dropped 0 bases and J dropped 1 base, with 10 bases sitting between them. The CDR3 covers 15 residues. Per germline, CDR1 SGDLS and CDR2 YYNGEE. The CDR3, as DNA: TGTGCCAGCAGCGTAGCCCAGGACAGGAACACTGAAGCTTTCTTT. Translation: CASSVAQDRNTEAFF.

This clone appeared a few times. V gene TRBV12-3 or TRBV12-4 combines with J gene TRBJ1-5; D uncertain. CDR3 size: 13 residues. The V end was cut by 5 bases, the J end by 7 bases, with 12 bases between. The CDR3 protein is CASSKGEGQPQHF. CDR3 DNA sequence: TGTGCCAGCAGTAAGGGAGAAGGGCAGCCCCAGCATTTT.

The V and J genes are TRBV5-1 and TRBJ2-1; D is uncertain. Germline assignment: CDR1 SGHRS and CDR2 YFSETQ. The CDR3 spans 13 residues. V gave up 5 bases and J gave up 0 bases, with 6 bases separating them. The DNA of the CDR3 is TGCGCCAGCAGTCGAGACTCCTACAATGAGCAGTTCTTC. Its protein product is CASSRDSYNEQFF.